This T cell receptor (beta chain) was sequenced in a study of OX40 agonist ivuxolimab in advanced cancers. Only in-frame clones appear in the TCRdb table, and some are missing; sequencing was by immunoSEQ multiplex PCR. The data hold over 85,000 clones, with about nine tenths observed a single time. The CDR3 is made up of 15 amino acids. The germline V gene encodes CDR1 ENHRY and CDR2 SYGVKD. The V and J ends lost 0 bases and 5 bases, in that order; junction bases with no gene match: 4. This sequence was found in an adult with an advanced solid tumor such as melanoma, head and neck, liver or kidney cancer. The V call is TRBV10-3, the J call TRBJ1-5; 7 bases are shared with TRBD1. The material sequenced was CD4+ or CD8+ T cells sorted from blood, taken in a trial of the OX40 agonist ivuxolimab. The CDR3 here is CAISESTGSHQPQHF. DNA for the CDR3: TGTGCCATCAGTGAGTCGACAGGGTCTCATCAGCCCCAGCATTTT.